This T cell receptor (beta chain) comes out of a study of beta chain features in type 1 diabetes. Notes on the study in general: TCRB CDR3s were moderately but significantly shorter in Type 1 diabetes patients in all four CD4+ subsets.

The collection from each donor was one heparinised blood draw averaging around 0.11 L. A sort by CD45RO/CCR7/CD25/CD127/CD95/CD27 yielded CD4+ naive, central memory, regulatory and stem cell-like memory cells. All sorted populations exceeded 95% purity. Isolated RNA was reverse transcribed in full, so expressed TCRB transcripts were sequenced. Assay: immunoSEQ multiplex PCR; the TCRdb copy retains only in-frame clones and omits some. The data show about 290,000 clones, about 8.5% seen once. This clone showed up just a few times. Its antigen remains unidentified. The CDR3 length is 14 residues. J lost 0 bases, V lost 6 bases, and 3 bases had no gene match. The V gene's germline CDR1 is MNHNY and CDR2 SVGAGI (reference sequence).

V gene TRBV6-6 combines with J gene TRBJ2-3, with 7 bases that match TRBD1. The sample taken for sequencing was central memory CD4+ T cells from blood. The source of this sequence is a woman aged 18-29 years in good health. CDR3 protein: CASRTGLSTDTQYF. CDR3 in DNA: TGTGCCAGCAGGACAGGGCTTAGCACAGATACGCAGTATTTT.